This T cell receptor beta chain was sequenced during a study of blood T cell repertoires in COVID-19. Generated by immunoSEQ multiplex PCR, the TCRdb table keeps only in-frame clones and is missing some. There are over 110,000 clones in the sample; approximately 88% occur only once, and 25% to 35% lies in the top ten. The CDR3 length is 17 residues. V lost 7 bases, J lost 0 bases, and 19 bases lay in between. Germline V gene sequence: CDR1 LGHDT, CDR2 YNNKEL (reference sequence). The V call is TRBV3-1 (or the pseudogene TRBV3-2), the J call TRBJ1-3, with D maybe TRBD1 (5 bases). Sequenced sample: peripheral blood. The receptor comes from a human donor in a cohort sampled during active COVID-19. In DNA form, the CDR3 reads TGTGCCAGCACCTTCAGCTCGGGCAGGGCCTCTGGAAACACCATATATTTT. It specifies CASTFSSGRASGNTIYF.